This section outlines one T cell receptor (beta chain) sequence together with its context. This clone was counted a single time. Its antigen has not been determined. No base qualities exist here, and no much larger clone lies one base off it. The data belong to a study of blood T cell repertoires in COVID-19 (dated by TCRdb to 2020 to 2022). Background for the entire study: Samples covering the acute and convalescent phases of COVID-19 were provided by collaborators in the United States, Italy and Spain. The material from the prospective study consisted of cDNA or gDNA derived from T cells, B-cell-depleted T cells, or PBMCs. Subjects who had been exposed to COVID-19, were actively infected with it, or had recovered from it provided the deeply sampled blood TCRbeta repertoires that made up the dataset. The repertoires were released in a freely available public database intended as a resource for research on the immune response to SARS-CoV-2. Samples were obtained from the ongoing ImmuneRACE study (first 160 participants) and from some 1,200 subjects provided by 6 global collaborators. A de-identified subject ID, COVID-19 status, age in years and sex were almost always included in the sample metadata. Where HLA class I and class II types were available, the types were taken from metadata supplied by the sample provider, not from assay-based typing. The full study reports these points: Clinical and demographic metadata were provided uncurated, with the amount varying by source and participant.

TCRbeta CDR3 regions were amplified from genomic DNA using the immunoSEQ Assay, a bias-controlled multiplex PCR. Processing in the source paper ran as follows. Within the assay, amplification of reference gene primers was used to estimate how many nucleated cells each sample contained. To quantify the absolute abundance of each unique TCRbeta CDR3 rearrangement, sequence reads were collapsed and filtered. For each sample, productive Simpson clonality was calculated as the square root of Simpson's diversity index across productive rearrangements. Entries here come from immuneACCESS through TCRdb and include only in-frame sequences with V and J called. Some clones fail to appear in such tables; in the studies checked, an unresolved V gene covers under half of the shortfall, and the cause of the remainder is unknown. The V and J calls and clone size come from that table; D and trimming were worked out from the DNA. This sample gives some 70,000 clones in total; roughly 90% of them show up just once. Clones ranked in the top ten supply 7.3% of the sample.

V loses 5 bases at its end and J loses 2 bases; junction bases beyond the gene matches: 12. CDR1 and CDR2, looked up from the germline V gene (reference sequence), are PRHDT and FYEKMQ. The CDR3 covers 18 residues, taking in both the cysteine and the phenylalanine. Of the read, only the CDR3 DNA is kept; its 54 bases are in frame from base 1. One collaborating source in Seattle enrolled patients during active infection and followed them longitudinally through the course of disease. Collaborating institutions collected whole blood in K2EDTA tubes following their own protocols. For TCRbeta analysis, collaborators shipped samples as frozen whole blood, isolated PBMCs, or DNA extracted from either of those sample types.

The receptor chain draws on TRBV13 and TRBJ2-3, and TRBD2 aligns with 11 junction nucleotides. Specimen: peripheral blood. The sequence was collected from a man between 35 and 55 years old with COVID-19, enrolled during active disease. The bases are TGTGCCAGCAGCCTCGGTGGGCTAGCGGGGGGATACACAGATACGCAGTATTTT. Its translation reads: CASSLGGLAGGYTDTQYF.